This record covers a single TCR beta chain. The antigen is not known. For the second PCR, which ran for about 7 to 11 cycles, a sample-barcoded 5' primer and a J-beta primer mix were used. Unique molecular identifiers of 12 random nucleotides labeled each cDNA. MiXCR, run by TCRdb on the 5' RACE reads, gives a single entry per CDR3 protein. The sample has 600,000 to 1,000,000 distinct CDR3 sequences, roughly 25% seen once. Trimming cost V 7 bases and J 3 bases, with 15 bases left between them. The CDR3 covers 13 residues. Germline V gene data show CDR1 as SQVTM and CDR2 as ANQGSEA. The data derive from a study of blood T cells in healthy people across ages. Study-wide findings and caveats: From one million sequenced T cells, diversity estimates were lower bounds.

The same data also went into a second study, on T cells of mothers and their children. That study adds: Related mother-child pairs showed slightly higher but non-significant overlap than unrelated pairs.

The chain joins TRBV29-1 to TRBJ1-1; tentatively, D is TRBD1 (6 bases). The material sequenced was blood. This clonotype was sampled from a boy aged 5-17 years in good health. The CDR3 sequence: CSGGSSGDTEAFF. CDR3 sequence (DNA): TGCAGCGGCGGAAGCTCAGGGGACACTGAAGCTTTCTTT.